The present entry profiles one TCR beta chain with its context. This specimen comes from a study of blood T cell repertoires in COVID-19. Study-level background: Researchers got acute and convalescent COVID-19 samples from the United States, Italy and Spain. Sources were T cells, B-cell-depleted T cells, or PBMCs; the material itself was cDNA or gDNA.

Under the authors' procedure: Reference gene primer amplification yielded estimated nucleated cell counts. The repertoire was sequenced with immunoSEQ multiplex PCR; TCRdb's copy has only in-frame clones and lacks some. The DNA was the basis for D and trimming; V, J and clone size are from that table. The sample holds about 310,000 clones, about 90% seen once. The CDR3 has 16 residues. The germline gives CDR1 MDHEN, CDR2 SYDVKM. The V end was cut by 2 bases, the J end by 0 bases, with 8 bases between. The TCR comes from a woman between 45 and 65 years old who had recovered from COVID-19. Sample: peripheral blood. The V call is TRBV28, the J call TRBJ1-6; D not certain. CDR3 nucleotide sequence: TGTGCCAGCAGTTTAGGGCAGAGCTCCTATAATTCACCCCTCCACTTT. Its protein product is CASSLGQSSYNSPLHF.